The rows below give T cell receptor beta chains drawn from one sample of a study of blood T cell repertoires in COVID-19. Only in-frame clones appear in the TCRdb table, and some are missing; sequencing was by immunoSEQ multiplex PCR. The profile shows about 160,000 clones, less than 85% of them singletons. Source material: peripheral blood. These receptor sequences come from a woman aged 55-70 years with COVID-19, enrolled during active disease. Both conserved end residues are part of each CDR3. D genes are given only for firm matches. A row's size may be missing; if present it is once, few, many or a size class.

v_call	d_call	clone_size	j_call	cdr3_nt	cdr3_aa
TRBV6-6	NA	NA	TRBJ1-1	TGTGCCAGCGCCTCAACAGGGAGCCCTGAAGCTTTCTTT	CASASTGSPEAFF
TRBV29-1	TRBD2	NA	TRBJ2-3	TGCAGCGTTGACCGGGAGGTGGGCACAGATACGCAGTATTTT	CSVDREVGTDTQYF
TRBV28	NA	NA	TRBJ1-1	TGTGCCAGCAGTTTATCGGGGACAATGAACACTGAAGCTTTCTTT	CASSLSGTMNTEAFF
TRBV28	NA	NA	TRBJ1-1	TGTGCCAGCAGTTTGACAGATGAAGCTTTCTTT	CASSLTDEAFF
TRBV9	NA	NA	TRBJ1-2	TGTGCCAGCAGCGCGGGGGGGGTCTTGGCTGGCTACACCTTC	CASSAGGVLAGYTF
TRBV7-9	TRBD1	NA	TRBJ1-2	TGTGCCAGCAGCGAACGAACCCCAGGGGGTGGCTACACCTTC	CASSERTPGGGYTF
TRBV5-1	NA	few	TRBJ2-1	TGCGCCAGCAGCTTTTTACAAGGGGTTAATTCCTACAATGAGCAGTTCTTC	CASSFLQGVNSYNEQFF
TRBV5-6	NA	NA	TRBJ1-2	TGTGCCAGCAGCTTAGGAGATCCTAACTATGGCTACACCTTC	CASSLGDPNYGYTF
TRBV7-3	NA	NA	TRBJ2-6	TGTGCCAGCAGTTTTGACAGGTCTGGGGCCAACGTCCTGACTTTC	CASSFDRSGANVLTF
TRBV12-2	NA	NA	TRBJ1-6	TGTGCAAGTCGCTTTATCACCGGGTCCAGAGCTTCACCCCTCCACTTT	CASRFITGSRASPLHF
TRBV29-1	TRBD1	NA	TRBJ1-1	TGCAGCGTTGAAGTACGACAGGGGACTGAAGCTTTCTTT	CSVEVRQGTEAFF
TRBV11-2	TRBD2	NA	TRBJ2-7	TGTGCCAGCAGTCCGGGAGGTGGACACGGCGAGCAGTACTTC	CASSPGGGHGEQYF
TRBV4-1	TRBD2	NA	TRBJ2-7	TGCGCCAGCAGCTACATGGCGGGAGAAGTCTACGAGCAGTACTTC	CASSYMAGEVYEQYF
TRBV28	NA	NA	TRBJ1-3	TGTGCCAGCAGTTTCGCACAGCAAGGTTGGGACACCATATATTTT	CASSFAQQGWDTIYF
TRBV7-6	TRBD1	NA	TRBJ1-6	TGTGCCAGCAGCTTAAGGGGACAGGGGATGTCACCCCTCCACTTT	CASSLRGQGMSPLHF
TRBV5-1	TRBD1	NA	TRBJ2-1	TGCGCCAGCAGCCGCGGACAGGGGGTTGGCAATGAGCAGTTCTTC	CASSRGQGVGNEQFF
TRBV10-3	NA	NA	TRBJ1-5	TGTGCCATCAGTGAGTCCGAGGTGGGTTTGCGCAATCAGCCCCAGCATTTT	CAISESEVGLRNQPQHF
TRBV12-5	NA	NA	TRBJ1-1	TGTGCTAGTGGTTTGGGAGGGTTAGGGCCCAACACTGAAGCTTTCTTT	CASGLGGLGPNTEAFF
TRBV30	NA	NA	TRBJ2-5	TGTGCCTGGACGACAGGATCTGGGACCGAAGAGACCCAGTACTTC	CAWTTGSGTEETQYF
TRBV14	TRBD1	NA	TRBJ1-2	TGTGCCAGCAGCCCGAGGACAGGGGCCCAATTCAACTATGGCTACACCTTC	CASSPRTGAQFNYGYTF
TRBV3-1/TRBV3-2	NA	NA	TRBJ1-5	TGTGCCAGCAGCCAAGATTACGTAGGGAGGCCCCAGCATTTT	CASSQDYVGRPQHF
TRBV10-3	NA	NA	TRBJ2-7	TGTGCCATCAGTGAGTACCAGCGGATCTCCTACGAGCAGTACTTC	CAISEYQRISYEQYF
TRBV15	NA	NA	TRBJ2-1	TGTGCCACCAGCAGTGATACGGGCAGGGATTACAATGAGCAGTTCTTC	CATSSDTGRDYNEQFF
TRBV27	TRBD1	NA	TRBJ2-5	TGTGCCAGCCGTCTGACAGGGGAGGAGACCCAGTACTTC	CASRLTGEETQYF
TRBV27	TRBD2	NA	TRBJ2-7	TGTGCCAGCAGTTTCCGACTAGCGGCCGCCTACGAGCAGTACTTC	CASSFRLAAAYEQYF
TRBV2	NA	NA	TRBJ2-3	TGTGCCAGCGGACGAGACGGGGGGCGGACAGATACGCAGTATTTT	CASGRDGGRTDTQYF
TRBV7-3	NA	NA	TRBJ1-1	TGTGCCAGCAGCTTTTACATGAACACTGAAGCTTTCTTT	CASSFYMNTEAFF
TRBV10-3	TRBD2	NA	TRBJ2-2	TGTGCCATCAGGGATAGCGGGAGACGGACCGGGGAGCTGTTTTTT	CAIRDSGRRTGELFF
TRBV3-1/TRBV3-2	NA	NA	TRBJ1-5	TGTGCCAGCAGCCAAGATAGTAGCCGAGGGCCCCAGCATTTT	CASSQDSSRGPQHF
TRBV5-1	TRBD2	NA	TRBJ2-3	TGCGCCAGCAACTTGAAGACTAGCGGGACTCGGGCAGATACGCAGTATTTT	CASNLKTSGTRADTQYF
TRBV18	NA	NA	TRBJ1-5	TGTGCCAGCTCACCACTTAGAGGGCCAGATCAGCCCCAGCATTTT	CASSPLRGPDQPQHF
TRBV6-5	NA	NA	TRBJ2-2	TGTGCCAGCAGTTACTCTGGGGGGGCTCTCCCCGGGGAGCTGTTTTTT	CASSYSGGALPGELFF
TRBV15	NA	NA	TRBJ2-5	TGTGCCACCAGCAGAGAGAAGGAGCGACAAGAGACCCAGTACTTC	CATSREKERQETQYF
TRBV15	TRBD1	NA	TRBJ1-6	TGTGCCACCAGCAGAGATGGACAGGGCGATTCACCCCTCCACTTT	CATSRDGQGDSPLHF
TRBV5-5	TRBD2	NA	TRBJ2-7	TGTGCCAGCAGCACGACTAGCGGGTACTACGAGCAGTACTTC	CASSTTSGYYEQYF
TRBV18	NA	NA	TRBJ2-5	TGTGCCAGCTCATCCGAAGAGACCCAGTACTTC	CASSSEETQYF
TRBV5-6	NA	NA	TRBJ2-1	TGTGCCAGCAGCCCGACTAGTTTCGTCTCTTACAATGAGCAGTTCTTC	CASSPTSFVSYNEQFF